A single sample is the source of the 22 T cell receptor beta chains below, sequenced in a study of blood T cell repertoires in COVID-19. Sequencing used immunoSEQ multiplex PCR; TCRdb keeps in-frame clones, though not all of them. The sample lists fewer than 140,000 clones, around 75% seen once, with 0.75% to 1% in the top ten. Sequenced input: peripheral blood. Receptors originate from a human donor with acute or convalescent COVID-19. The donor label of this sample is uncertain.

The chain is built from TRBV5-1 and TRBJ1-2, with D perhaps TRBD1 (6 bases). Germline assignment: CDR1 SGHRS and CDR2 YFSETQ. CDR3 length: 13 amino acids. Trimming stripped 2 bases from V and 7 bases from J, with 12 bases between. In DNA, the CDR3 is TGCGCCAGCAGCTTACAGGGATCCGGTGGCTACACCTTC. Protein product: CASSLQGSGGYTF.

This chain joins TRBV9 and TRBJ1-2, with 7 bases that match TRBD1. The ends lost 4 bases at V and 0 bases at J; junction bases unmatched: 12. Germline lookup yields CDR1 SGDLS and CDR2 YYNGEE. This CDR3 spans 17 amino acids. The CDR3 DNA sequence: TGTGCCAGCAGCACCTGGGGACAGATGAACTCTAACTATGGCTACACCTTC. This translates into CASSTWGQMNSNYGYTF.

V and J are TRBV3-1 (or the pseudogene TRBV3-2) and TRBJ2-2; 9 bases map to TRBD1. The V gene's germline CDR1 is LGHDT and CDR2 YNNKEL (reference sequence). This CDR3 spans 16 amino acids. Losses at the gene ends were 6 bases for V and 5 bases for J; bases not matched to a gene: 10. CDR3 nucleotide sequence: TGTGCCAGCAGTCCTCTGGGGACAGGGCTTACCGGGGAGCTGTTTTTT. The encoded protein is CASSPLGTGLTGELFF.

The gene calls are TRBV3-1 (or the pseudogene TRBV3-2) and TRBJ2-7, with 9 bases that match TRBD2. CDR1 LGHDT and CDR2 YNNKEL come from the germline V gene (reference sequence). The V and J ends lost 2 bases and 3 bases, in that order; junction bases with no gene match: 2. The CDR3 length is 14 residues. The CDR3 DNA reads TGTGCCAGCAGCCAACAGCGGGGGGACTACGAGCAGTACTTC. Its protein product is CASSQQRGDYEQYF.

This clone was counted between two and nine times. The chain employs TRBV29-1 and TRBJ2-3, with TRBD2 matching 9 bases. This CDR3 region has 15 residues. V gave up 1 base and J gave up 6 bases; unmatched junction bases: 8. Germline assignment: CDR1 SQVTM and CDR2 ANQGSEA. In DNA form, the CDR3 reads TGCAGCGTTGAAGGTTCTAGCGGGGCCTTGGATACGCAGTATTTT. Amino acid sequence: CSVEGSSGALDTQYF.

This clone was seen a single time. The V and J genes are TRBV2 and TRBJ2-7; no clear D. The ends were cut back, 2 bases at V and 3 bases at J, with 5 bases in the middle. Germline CDR1 reads SNHLY; CDR2 reads FYNNEI. CDR3 length: 12 residues. The CDR3 nucleotides read TGTGCCAGCAGTGAAATCGGCTACGAGCAGTACGTC. Translated: CASSEIGYEQYV.

The rearrangement uses TRBV5-4 and TRBJ1-2; TRBD1 matches 9 bases. This CDR3 is 14 amino acids long. CDR1 is SGHNT, CDR2 YYREEE, per germline (reference sequence). The trim removed 0 bases at V and 8 bases at J, leaving 5 bases unmatched. Here the CDR3 reads CASSLGGTGSGYTF. The DNA for the CDR3 is TGTGCCAGCAGCTTGGGTGGGACAGGGAGCGGCTACACCTTC.

The genes are TRBV11-2 and TRBJ1-2, with no clear D. Germline CDR1 and CDR2: SGHAT and FQNNGV. Trimming pared 4 bases from V and 6 bases from J, leaving 18 bases between. This CDR3 comprises 15 residues. This CDR3 is CASSSGNLGADGYTF. In DNA form, the CDR3 reads TGTGCCAGCAGCTCCGGGAATCTAGGAGCGGATGGCTACACCTTC.

A single count supports this clone. This chain uses TRBV7-2 with TRBJ2-3; maybe TRBD2 (6 bases). CDR1 SGHTA and CDR2 FQGNSA come from the germline V gene. Trimming cost V 6 bases and J 0 bases, with 13 bases left between them. The CDR3 sequence is 15 residues long. Written as DNA, the CDR3 is TGTGCCAGCAGTGACTACGGGGGTAGCACAGATACGCAGTATTTT. Amino acids: CASSDYGGSTDTQYF.

This clone came up a few times. This rearrangement joins TRBV19 to TRBJ1-3, with 12 bases that match TRBD1. Germline trimming cut 11 bases from V and 0 bases from J; bases unmatched to any gene: 5. This CDR3 region has 15 residues. The germline gives CDR1 LNHDA, CDR2 SQIVND (reference sequence). This CDR3 is CASGTGGFSGNTIYF. CDR3 sequence (DNA): TGTGCCTCCGGGACAGGGGGCTTCTCTGGAAACACCATATATTTT.

J is TRBJ2-1 and V is TRBV12-3 or TRBV12-4; possibly TRBD1 for D (8 bases). The CDR3 runs 13 residues. The CDR3 loop is CAVTGGGLNEQFF. As DNA, the CDR3 is TGTGCTGTCACAGGGGGGGGCCTGAATGAGCAGTTCTTC.

This sequence joins TRBV5-5 and TRBJ1-2; the match to TRBD1 covers 9 bases. CDR1 SGHKS and CDR2 YYEKEE come from the germline V gene (reference sequence). The ends lost 3 bases at V and 8 bases at J; junction bases unmatched: 11. The CDR3 runs to 15 residues. The CDR3 is CASSSMDRGRSGYTF. The CDR3 bases are TGTGCCAGCAGCTCTATGGACAGGGGTCGGAGCGGCTACACCTTC.

This clone was found a few times. This chain joins TRBV6-6 and TRBJ2-7; unclear D gene. Germline V CDR1 and CDR2: MNHNY, SVGAGI (reference sequence). The CDR3 consists of 13 residues. V was trimmed by 0 bases and J by 10 bases, leaving 13 bases between them. The CDR3, as DNA: TGTGCCAGCAGTTACTCGGAGTACGCGAGTCAGTACGTC. Translated, it gives CASSYSEYASQYV.

This chain links TRBV3-1 (or the pseudogene TRBV3-2) with TRBJ2-3; D is unclear. The germline V and J ends were trimmed by 2 bases and 1 base, with 7 bases remaining between them. Germline V gene lookup returns CDR1 LGHDT and CDR2 YNNKEL (reference sequence). The CDR3 totals 14 residues. The CDR3 protein is CASSQSSGTDTQYF. DNA for the CDR3: TGTGCCAGCAGCCAATCCTCAGGCACAGATACGCAGTATTTT.

In its sample, this clone was seen once. The chain couples TRBV15 to TRBJ2-7; 7 positions agree with TRBD1. V lost 2 bases to trimming and J lost 2 bases; unmatched junction nucleotides: 6. Germline lookup yields CDR1 LNHNV and CDR2 YYDKDF (reference sequence). CDR3 length: 15 amino acids. The CDR3 DNA is TGTGCCACCAGCAGAACCCGGACAGGAGCCTACGAGCAGTACGTC. It codes for CATSRTRTGAYEQYV.

The J gene is TRBJ2-7, the V gene TRBV4-1; 7 bases fit TRBD1. The germline gives CDR1 MGHRA, CDR2 YSYEKL. The J segment lost 5 bases and the V segment lost 4 bases, leaving 14 bases of the junction unmatched. The length of the CDR3 is 16 residues. This CDR3 is CASSRKMGTVIDEQYF. The CDR3 DNA reads TGCGCCAGCAGCCGCAAGATGGGGACAGTGATCGACGAGCAGTACTTC.

The V gene is TRBV7-2, the J gene TRBJ2-1; 9 bases agree with TRBD1. CDR1 and CDR2 (germline): SGHTA, FQGNSA. The CDR3 sequence is 14 residues long. The junction had 5 bases not matched to a gene; V was cut back by 4 bases and J by 7 bases. CDR3 coding DNA: TGTGCCAGCAGCTCGCGGACAGGGGCAAATGAGCAGTTCTTC. Its translation is CASSSRTGANEQFF.

This clone showed up just a few times. CDR3 sequence reads: CAWKPRARYGYTF. The DNA of the CDR3 is TGTGCCTGGAAGCCGCGGGCCCGCTATGGCTACACCTTC. The chain combines TRBV30 with TRBJ1-2; the D is unclear. V was trimmed by 4 bases and J by 4 bases, leaving 13 bases between them. Germline-derived CDR1 and CDR2 are GTSNPN and SVGIG (reference sequence). This CDR3 has 13 amino acids.

V usage is TRBV5-1 and J usage is TRBJ2-3; D is possibly TRBD1 (6 bases). Germline V gives CDR1 SGHRS, CDR2 YFSETQ. V was trimmed by 0 bases and J by 4 bases, leaving 6 bases between them. CDR3 size: 13 residues. The CDR3 DNA sequence: TGCGCCAGCAGCTTGGACAGGGCAGATACGCAGTATTTT. Translated, it gives CASSLDRADTQYF.

This rearrangement joins TRBV7-9 to TRBJ2-3; 9 bases map to TRBD1. The germline V gene encodes CDR1 SEHNR and CDR2 FQNEAQ (reference sequence). J lost 2 bases, V lost 5 bases, and 8 bases had no gene match. This CDR3 has 16 amino acids. CDR3 coding DNA: TGTGCCAGCAGCCAGTACCGGGACAGGGACACAGATACGCAGTATTTT. As protein: CASSQYRDRDTDTQYF.

J is TRBJ1-2 and V is TRBV2; the D is unclear. The CDR3 contains 16 residues. Trimming pared 4 bases from V and 0 bases from J, leaving 15 bases between. Germline lookup yields CDR1 SNHLY and CDR2 FYNNEI. The CDR3 protein is CASSAFSGSPNYGYTF. CDR3 nucleotide sequence: TGTGCCAGCAGTGCCTTTAGCGGCAGTCCTAACTATGGCTACACCTTC.

J is TRBJ2-1 and V is TRBV11-2; 8 positions match TRBD2. The J segment lost 2 bases and the V segment lost 1 base, leaving 4 bases of the junction unmatched. This CDR3 comprises 16 residues. The germline gives CDR1 SGHAT, CDR2 FQNNGV. The CDR3 is CASSLVGGGTYNEQFF. In nucleotides, the CDR3 is TGTGCCAGCAGCTTAGTCGGGGGGGGAACCTACAATGAGCAGTTCTTC.